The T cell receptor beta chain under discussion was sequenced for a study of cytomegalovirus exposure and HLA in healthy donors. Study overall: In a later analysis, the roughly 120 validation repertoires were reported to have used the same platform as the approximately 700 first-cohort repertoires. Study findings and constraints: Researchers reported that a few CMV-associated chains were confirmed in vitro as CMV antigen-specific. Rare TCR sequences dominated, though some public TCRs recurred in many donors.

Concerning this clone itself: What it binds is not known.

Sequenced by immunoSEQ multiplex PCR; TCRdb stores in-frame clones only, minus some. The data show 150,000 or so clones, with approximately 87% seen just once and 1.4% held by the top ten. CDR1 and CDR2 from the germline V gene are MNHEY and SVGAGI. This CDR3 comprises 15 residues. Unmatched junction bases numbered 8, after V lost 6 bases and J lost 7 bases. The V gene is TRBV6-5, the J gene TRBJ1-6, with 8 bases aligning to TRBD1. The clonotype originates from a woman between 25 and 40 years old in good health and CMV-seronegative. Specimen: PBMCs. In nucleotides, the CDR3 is TGTGCCAGCAGCAGCACGCAGGGGGCGAATTCACCCCTCCACTTT. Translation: CASSSTQGANSPLHF.